Below, one T cell receptor (beta chain) is given with its context. Germline trimming cut 9 bases from V and 6 bases from J; bases unmatched to any gene: 3. This CDR3 region has 13 residues. Germline CDR1 and CDR2: SGHTA and FQGNSA. In the original workflow: For nucleated cells, counts were estimated from reference gene primer amplification. The assay was immunoSEQ multiplex PCR, and TCRdb's table has in-frame clones only and misses some. D and trimming come from the DNA, and the V and J calls and clone size come from that table. Of a few hundred thousand clones detected, 80% to 90% appear once; the ten largest clones hold around 9.3%. The data are from a study of blood T cell repertoires in COVID-19. Across the whole study: From the United States, Italy and Spain came samples of acute and convalescent COVID-19. PBMCs, B-cell-depleted T cells, or T cells were the source of the cDNA or gDNA that made up the material.

This clonotype was obtained from a woman at least 80 years old with acute or convalescent COVID-19. The rearrangement uses TRBV7-2 and TRBJ2-1; 12 nucleotides line up with TRBD2. Source material: peripheral blood. The DNA for the CDR3 is TGTGCCAGTGCTAGCGGGGGGGCCAATGAGCAGTTCTTC. This codes for CASASGGANEQFF.